This is a list of T cell receptor beta chains from one sample in a study of shared clonotypes between healthy human individuals. Produced via immunoSEQ multiplex PCR; TCRdb's table is partial and in-frame only. The sample has approximately 1.9 million clones; roughly 93% are singletons. Material for sequencing was naive CD8+ T cells from PBMCs. These TCRs come from a young man in good health. Some clones in this sample may be carry-over from other donors' samples. Both conserved end residues are part of each CDR3. D genes are given only for firm matches. Size tells how often a clone was seen (once, few, many) or the class of an expanded clone, and some rows leave it out.

V gene: TRBV19; D gene: NA; clone size: NA; J gene: TRBJ2-7; CDR3 protein: CASSIFGKPRGYEQYF; CDR3 DNA: TGTGCCAGTAGTATTTTTGGTAAACCTAGAGGCTACGAGCAGTACTTC
V gene: TRBV4-1; D gene: TRBD2; clone size: NA; J gene: TRBJ2-5; CDR3 protein: CASSQVGLASGRQTQYF; CDR3 DNA: TGCGCCAGCAGCCAAGTGGGGCTGGCTAGCGGGAGACAGACCCAGTACTTC
V gene: TRBV27; D gene: TRBD1; clone size: NA; J gene: TRBJ2-7; CDR3 protein: CASSGVGTGFSEQYF; CDR3 DNA: TGTGCCAGCAGTGGGGTGGGGACAGGGTTTTCCGAGCAGTACTTC
V gene: TRBV28; D gene: NA; clone size: NA; J gene: TRBJ2-5; CDR3 protein: CASSFPRETQYF; CDR3 DNA: TGTGCCAGCAGTTTTCCACGAGAGACCCAGTACTTC
V gene: TRBV19; D gene: NA; clone size: NA; J gene: TRBJ2-1; CDR3 protein: CASMPSGALNEQFF; CDR3 DNA: TGTGCCAGTATGCCCTCAGGGGCATTAAATGAGCAGTTCTTC
V gene: TRBV7-9; D gene: TRBD1; clone size: NA; J gene: TRBJ2-7; CDR3 protein: CASSLAGTDYEQYF; CDR3 DNA: TGTGCCAGCAGCCTAGCCGGGACAGACTACGAGCAGTACTTC
V gene: TRBV10-3; D gene: NA; clone size: NA; J gene: TRBJ1-2; CDR3 protein: CAISDWSGAGGYTF; CDR3 DNA: TGTGCCATCAGTGACTGGTCCGGGGCTGGGGGCTACACCTTC
V gene: TRBV19; D gene: NA; clone size: NA; J gene: TRBJ2-1; CDR3 protein: CASWEPNYNEQFF; CDR3 DNA: TGTGCCAGCTGGGAACCCAACTACAATGAGCAGTTCTTC
V gene: TRBV4-3; D gene: NA; clone size: NA; J gene: TRBJ1-3; CDR3 protein: CASSQVVRRYSGNTIYF; CDR3 DNA: TGCGCCAGCAGCCAAGTGGTCAGGAGGTACTCTGGAAACACCATATATTTT
V gene: TRBV30; D gene: NA; clone size: NA; J gene: TRBJ1-1; CDR3 protein: CAWSVGPGGSTEAFF; CDR3 DNA: TGTGCCTGGAGTGTAGGGCCGGGGGGTAGCACTGAAGCTTTCTTT
V gene: TRBV28; D gene: NA; clone size: once; J gene: TRBJ2-7; CDR3 protein: CASSLLTGGLYEQYF; CDR3 DNA: TGTGCCAGCAGTTTATTAACCGGGGGTCTCTACGAGCAGTACTTC
V gene: TRBV9; D gene: NA; clone size: NA; J gene: TRBJ2-5; CDR3 protein: CASSVGRGETQYF; CDR3 DNA: TGTGCCAGCAGCGTAGGGAGAGGAGAGACCCAGTACTTC
V gene: TRBV27; D gene: TRBD1; clone size: NA; J gene: TRBJ2-4; CDR3 protein: CASSFRDRAQNIQYF; CDR3 DNA: TGTGCCAGCAGTTTTCGGGACAGGGCTCAAAACATTCAGTACTTC
V gene: TRBV7-2; D gene: TRBD1; clone size: NA; J gene: TRBJ2-7; CDR3 protein: CASRDTRGPWNEQYF; CDR3 DNA: TGTGCCAGCAGGGACACGAGGGGGCCTTGGAACGAGCAGTACTTC
V gene: TRBV6-5; D gene: TRBD1; clone size: NA; J gene: TRBJ1-4; CDR3 protein: CASSSQGAGEKLFF; CDR3 DNA: TGTGCCAGCAGTTCCCAGGGGGCTGGAGAAAAACTGTTTTTT
V gene: TRBV4-2; D gene: TRBD2; clone size: once; J gene: TRBJ2-5; CDR3 protein: CASSHPWTPGLAGAEETQYF; CDR3 DNA: TGTGCCAGCAGCCACCCCTGGACACCAGGACTAGCGGGAGCTGAGGAGACCCAGTACTTC
V gene: TRBV6-5; D gene: TRBD2; clone size: NA; J gene: TRBJ2-7; CDR3 protein: CASSYGTSGRSEQYF; CDR3 DNA: TGTGCCAGCAGTTACGGGACTAGCGGGAGAAGCGAGCAGTACTTC
V gene: TRBV29-1; D gene: NA; clone size: NA; J gene: TRBJ2-3; CDR3 protein: CSVGYGPFRTSADTQYF; CDR3 DNA: TGCAGCGTTGGGTATGGACCTTTCCGGACTTCGGCAGATACGCAGTATTTT
V gene: TRBV13; D gene: NA; clone size: NA; J gene: TRBJ1-4; CDR3 protein: CASSSGREKLFF; CDR3 DNA: TGTGCCAGCAGCTCAGGGCGGGAAAAACTGTTTTTT
V gene: TRBV5-1; D gene: NA; clone size: NA; J gene: TRBJ1-3; CDR3 protein: CASSLGDSTGINTIYF; CDR3 DNA: TGCGCCAGCAGCTTGGGAGACTCTACGGGGATCAACACCATATATTTT
V gene: TRBV28; D gene: NA; clone size: NA; J gene: TRBJ2-3; CDR3 protein: CASRLTGTDTQYF; CDR3 DNA: TGTGCCAGCAGGCTGACAGGCACAGATACGCAGTATTTT
V gene: TRBV4-1; D gene: NA; clone size: NA; J gene: TRBJ2-7; CDR3 protein: CASSQAPSGLIYEQYF; CDR3 DNA: TGCGCCAGCAGCCAAGCCCCGTCGGGACTGATCTACGAGCAGTACTTC
V gene: TRBV28; D gene: TRBD1; clone size: NA; J gene: TRBJ1-5; CDR3 protein: CASSRDRGEPQHF; CDR3 DNA: TGTGCCAGCAGTAGGGACAGGGGGGAGCCCCAGCATTTT
V gene: TRBV27; D gene: NA; clone size: once; J gene: TRBJ2-2; CDR3 protein: CASSLVGGELFF; CDR3 DNA: TGTGCCAGCAGTCTAGTTGGCGGGGAGCTGTTTTTT
V gene: TRBV29-1; D gene: TRBD2; clone size: NA; J gene: TRBJ2-1; CDR3 protein: CSVSGTSGRTYNEQFF; CDR3 DNA: TGCAGCGTCTCCGGGACTAGCGGACGGACCTACAATGAGCAGTTCTTC
V gene: TRBV10-1; D gene: NA; clone size: NA; J gene: TRBJ2-5; CDR3 protein: CASSASSSWEETQYF; CDR3 DNA: TGCGCCAGCAGTGCCAGTAGCTCCTGGGAAGAGACCCAGTACTTC
V gene: TRBV7-9; D gene: NA; clone size: NA; J gene: TRBJ1-5; CDR3 protein: CASSPSGLPKPQHF; CDR3 DNA: TGTGCCAGCAGCCCCTCGGGCCTCCCGAAGCCCCAGCATTTT
V gene: TRBV19; D gene: NA; clone size: NA; J gene: TRBJ2-2; CDR3 protein: CASSTPTGANTGELFF; CDR3 DNA: TGTGCCAGTAGTACGCCGACAGGAGCGAACACCGGGGAGCTGTTTTTT
V gene: TRBV6-6; D gene: NA; clone size: once; J gene: TRBJ1-1; CDR3 protein: CASSYSGWKNTEAFF; CDR3 DNA: TGTGCCAGCAGTTACTCTGGGTGGAAGAACACTGAAGCTTTCTTT
V gene: TRBV14; D gene: NA; clone size: once; J gene: TRBJ2-7; CDR3 protein: CASSPRLGYEQYF; CDR3 DNA: TGTGCCAGCAGCCCGCGTCTGGGGTACGAGCAGTACTTC
V gene: TRBV10-1; D gene: NA; clone size: once; J gene: TRBJ1-3; CDR3 protein: CASSGPGRSGEGLGNTIYF; CDR3 DNA: TGCGCCAGCAGTGGACCGGGCCGATCGGGTGAGGGGCTCGGAAACACCATATATTTT
V gene: TRBV7-9; D gene: NA; clone size: NA; J gene: TRBJ2-1; CDR3 protein: CASSLVAEQFF; CDR3 DNA: TGTGCCAGCAGCTTAGTTGCTGAGCAGTTCTTC
V gene: TRBV7-9; D gene: TRBD1; clone size: NA; J gene: TRBJ2-7; CDR3 protein: CASSLWTGGSYEQYF; CDR3 DNA: TGTGCCAGCAGCTTATGGACAGGTGGTTCCTACGAGCAGTACTTC
V gene: TRBV13; D gene: NA; clone size: once; J gene: TRBJ2-1; CDR3 protein: CASSLRYNEQFF; CDR3 DNA: TGTGCCAGCAGCTTGCGGTACAATGAGCAGTTCTTC
V gene: TRBV7-9; D gene: TRBD2; clone size: NA; J gene: TRBJ2-2; CDR3 protein: CASSLRRTSGDPNTGELFF; CDR3 DNA: TGTGCCAGCAGCTTAAGGAGAACTAGCGGGGACCCGAACACCGGGGAGCTGTTTTTT
V gene: TRBV7-8; D gene: TRBD2; clone size: NA; J gene: TRBJ2-1; CDR3 protein: CASSLGLAGGSSYNEQFF; CDR3 DNA: TGTGCCAGCAGCCTCGGACTAGCGGGGGGGAGCTCCTACAATGAGCAGTTCTTC
V gene: TRBV28; D gene: TRBD1; clone size: NA; J gene: TRBJ2-4; CDR3 protein: CASGTQGVTNIQYF; CDR3 DNA: TGTGCCAGCGGGACACAGGGGGTTACAAACATTCAGTACTTC
V gene: TRBV9; D gene: TRBD1; clone size: once; J gene: TRBJ2-3; CDR3 protein: CASSGGQRLSTDTQYF; CDR3 DNA: TGTGCCAGCAGCGGGGGACAGAGATTAAGCACAGATACGCAGTATTTT
V gene: TRBV5-4; D gene: NA; clone size: NA; J gene: TRBJ1-1; CDR3 protein: CASSSDASGAFF; CDR3 DNA: TGTGCCAGCAGCTCGGACGCTAGTGGAGCTTTCTTT
V gene: TRBV7-9; D gene: NA; clone size: NA; J gene: TRBJ2-1; CDR3 protein: CASSLRQGTYNEQFF; CDR3 DNA: TGTGCCAGCAGCTTACGCCAGGGTACCTACAATGAGCAGTTCTTC
V gene: TRBV2; D gene: TRBD2; clone size: NA; J gene: TRBJ2-2; CDR3 protein: CASSTGTSGRAYTGELFF; CDR3 DNA: TGTGCCAGCAGTACCGGGACTAGCGGGAGGGCCTACACCGGGGAGCTGTTTTTT
V gene: TRBV7-9; D gene: TRBD1; clone size: NA; J gene: TRBJ2-5; CDR3 protein: CASRAQGAPQETQYF; CDR3 DNA: TGTGCCAGCAGGGCACAGGGGGCGCCTCAAGAGACCCAGTACTTC
V gene: TRBV10-1; D gene: NA; clone size: NA; J gene: TRBJ2-3; CDR3 protein: CASSESEGGGTDTQYF; CDR3 DNA: TGCGCCAGCAGTGAGTCTGAGGGTGGGGGCACAGATACGCAGTATTTT
V gene: TRBV6-1; D gene: TRBD2; clone size: NA; J gene: TRBJ2-1; CDR3 protein: CASSALAGYEQFF; CDR3 DNA: TGTGCCAGCAGTGCCCTAGCGGGATATGAGCAGTTCTTC
V gene: TRBV29-1; D gene: NA; clone size: once; J gene: TRBJ2-3; CDR3 protein: CSVDLTVYTQYF; CDR3 DNA: TGCAGCGTTGATCTGACTGTCTATACGCAGTATTTT
V gene: TRBV14; D gene: NA; clone size: NA; J gene: TRBJ1-2; CDR3 protein: CASSQGRSYGYTF; CDR3 DNA: TGTGCCAGCAGCCAAGGGCGGTCCTATGGCTACACCTTC
V gene: TRBV14; D gene: NA; clone size: once; J gene: TRBJ2-1; CDR3 protein: CASSQEGPSPTYNEQFF; CDR3 DNA: TGTGCCAGCAGCCAAGAAGGGCCGTCCCCCACCTACAATGAGCAGTTCTTC
V gene: TRBV5-1; D gene: NA; clone size: NA; J gene: TRBJ2-7; CDR3 protein: CASSVDRGLPYEQYF; CDR3 DNA: TGCGCCAGCAGCGTTGACCGGGGATTACCCTACGAGCAGTACTTC
V gene: TRBV4-3; D gene: NA; clone size: few; J gene: TRBJ1-5; CDR3 protein: CASSRRDGQPQHF; CDR3 DNA: TGCGCCAGCAGCCGGAGGGATGGACAGCCCCAGCATTTT
V gene: TRBV27; D gene: NA; clone size: NA; J gene: TRBJ2-7; CDR3 protein: CATSGGLSEEQYF; CDR3 DNA: TGTGCCACCTCCGGGGGGCTCTCTGAAGAGCAGTACTTC